This passage covers 28 T cell receptor beta chains from one sample sequenced in a study of blood T cell repertoires in COVID-19. Measured with immunoSEQ multiplex PCR; TCRdb has only the in-frame clones, and not every one. Among about 230,000 clones, approximately 80% were seen once, and the ten largest hold around 6.8%. Specimen: peripheral blood. The receptors here all came from a woman in her forties or fifties with acute or convalescent COVID-19.

This clone was observed a single time. The V call is TRBV5-1, the J call TRBJ1-4; 10 bases fit TRBD1. V lost 0 bases to trimming and J lost 7 bases; unmatched junction nucleotides: 6. There are 16 residues in the CDR3. CDR1 and CDR2 from the germline V gene are SGHRS and YFSETQ. CDR3 residues: CASSLGQGALGEKLFF. The DNA for the CDR3 is TGCGCCAGCAGCTTGGGACAGGGGGCGCTTGGTGAAAAACTGTTTTTT.

The chain carries TRBV20-1 and TRBJ1-1, with unresolved D. The CDR3 totals 13 residues. Trimming took 3 bases from V and 6 from J, leaving 14 bases between them. Germline V gene data show CDR1 as DFQATT and CDR2 as SNEGSKA (reference sequence). The CDR3 here is CSASGSALAEAFF. The CDR3 bases are TGCAGTGCTAGTGGCAGTGCCCTCGCTGAAGCTTTCTTT.

The chain uses TRBV28 and TRBJ1-1; possible D gene TRBD1, 5 bases. Trimming left V 10 bases short and J 1 base short, with 13 bases between. The CDR3 has 13 amino acids. CDR1 MDHEN and CDR2 SYDVKM come from the germline V gene. CDR3 residues: CATGEGTNTEAFF. CDR3 DNA sequence: TGTGCCACTGGGGAGGGGACGAACACTGAAGCTTTCTTT.

The J gene is TRBJ1-1, the V gene TRBV5-1; 8 positions match TRBD1. The V gene's germline CDR1 is SGHRS and CDR2 YFSETQ. Trimming cost V 4 bases and J 3 bases; bases outside gene matches: 5. The length of the CDR3 is 14 residues. The CDR3 DNA reads as TGCGCCAGCAGCCCAGGGGGCGCGGACACTGAAGCTTTCTTT. Its protein product is CASSPGGADTEAFF. Combining the CDR3 with reference TRBV5-1 and TRBJ1-1 gives the whole variable domain KAGVTQTPRYLIKTRGQQVTLSCSPISGHRSVSWYQQTPGQGLQFLFEYFSETQRNKGNFPGRFSGRQFSNSRSEMNVSTLELGDSALYLCASSPGGADTEAFFGQGTRLTVV.

V and J are TRBV28 and TRBJ2-2, with 11 nucleotides matching TRBD1. CDR1 and CDR2 from the germline V gene are MDHEN and SYDVKM. The CDR3 runs 14 residues. V was pared by 7 bases and J by 9 bases, with 7 bases of the junction left unmatched. The DNA for the CDR3 is TGTGCCAGCACCCGGACAGGGGGCGGAAGGGAGCTGTTTTTT. Translating gives CASTRTGGGRELFF.

V is TRBV10-1 and J is TRBJ2-2, with a weak D call TRBD1 (6 bases). The germline V gene encodes CDR1 WNHNN and CDR2 SYGVQD (reference sequence). CDR3 size: 13 residues. Trimming removed 6 bases at V and 5 bases at J, with 10 bases between. The CDR3 coding sequence is TGCGCCAGCAGGATCGGACAGACCGGGGAGCTGTTTTTT. It is translated as CASRIGQTGELFF.

V usage is TRBV28 and J usage is TRBJ1-1; D unresolved. Germline V gives CDR1 MDHEN, CDR2 SYDVKM. V was shortened by 3 bases and J by 7 bases, with 12 bases between the two germline ends. The CDR3 is 13 amino acids. The CDR3 region has the DNA TGTGCCAGCAGTTTTGGGAGGGCCGGTGAAGCTTTCTTT. Its protein is CASSFGRAGEAFF.

The genes are TRBV5-1 and TRBJ2-7; 9 nucleotides agree with TRBD1. Per the germline V gene, CDR1 is SGHRS and CDR2 is YFSETQ. V lost 2 bases, J lost 6 bases, and 9 bases stayed unmatched. This CDR3 region has 15 residues. This CDR3 is CASSFGDRANSEQYF. The CDR3 bases are TGCGCCAGCAGCTTCGGGGACAGGGCGAATAGCGAGCAGTACTTC.

The chain links TRBV6-5 to TRBJ2-7; a possible D gene is TRBD1 (6 bases). Trimming pared 0 bases from V and 2 bases from J, leaving 11 bases between. This CDR3 is built from 15 residues. The V gene's germline CDR1 is MNHEY and CDR2 SVGAGI. The chain's CDR3 is CASSYSAGEAYEQYF. The CDR3 region has the DNA TGTGCCAGCAGTTACTCTGCAGGGGAAGCCTACGAGCAGTACTTC.

This chain links TRBV7-3 with TRBJ2-2; tentatively, D is TRBD2 (6 bases). There are 16 residues in the CDR3. Looked up from germline, CDR1 is SGHTA and CDR2 is FQGTGA. V lost 4 bases and J lost 3, with 15 bases in between. The CDR3 sequence: CASSSRGGVDTGELFF. The CDR3 DNA reads as TGTGCCAGCAGCTCAAGGGGAGGAGTCGACACCGGGGAGCTGTTTTTT.

V gene TRBV5-1 combines with J gene TRBJ1-6; D remains ambiguous. The V and J ends lost 4 bases and 9 bases respectively, with 14 bases between them. The CDR3 has 14 amino acids. Per the germline V gene, CDR1 is SGHRS and CDR2 is YFSETQ. In DNA, the CDR3 is TGCGCCAGCAGCCCCGCGGCTAACGGTTCACCCCTCCACTTT. Translation: CASSPAANGSPLHF.

This rearrangement joins TRBV5-4 to TRBJ1-2; tentative D call: TRBD1 (6 bases). CDR3 size: 15 residues. The V gene lost 0 bases and the J gene lost 1 base, with 10 bases spanning the gap. Germline V gives CDR1 SGHNT, CDR2 YYREEE (reference sequence). The CDR3 nucleotides read TGTGCCAGCAGCTTGGGAACAGGGAATAACTATGGCTACACCTTC. Translated: CASSLGTGNNYGYTF. Filled out from reference TRBV5-4 and TRBJ1-2, the complete variable domain reads ETGVTQSPTHLIKTRGQQVTLRCSSQSGHNTVSWYQQALGQGPQFIFQYYREEENGRGNFPPRFSGLQFPNYSSELNVNALELDDSALYLCASSLGTGNNYGYTFGSGTRLTVV.

V usage is TRBV18 and J usage is TRBJ2-7, with D possibly TRBD2 on 6 matching bases. The V end lost 6 bases, the J end lost 5 bases, and 14 bases lay between the germline ends. The germline gives CDR1 KGHSH, CDR2 LQKENI. This CDR3 is built from 13 residues. CDR3 nucleotides: TGTGCCAGCTCGGCGGGACTCATGGACGAGCAGTACTTC. This codes for CASSAGLMDEQYF.

The chain combines TRBV10-1 with TRBJ1-1, with D maybe TRBD1 (5 bases). CDR3 size: 14 residues. Germline CDR1 WNHNN, CDR2 SYGVQD (reference sequence). Trimming shortened V by 9 bases and J by 0 bases, and 14 bases separated the two germline ends. CDR3 DNA sequence: TGCGCCAGTTCGGTAGACAGATTGAACACTGAAGCTTTCTTT. Amino acid sequence: CASSVDRLNTEAFF.

The chain is built from TRBV6-6 and TRBJ2-2; D unclear. This CDR3 has 14 residues. CDR1 is MNHNY and CDR2 is SVGAGI in the germline V gene (reference sequence). V was pared by 4 bases and J by 2 bases, with 8 bases between. CDR3: CASSWAVNTGELFF. The CDR3 coding sequence is TGTGCCAGCAGTTGGGCAGTAAACACCGGGGAGCTGTTTTTT.

The chain carries TRBV19 and TRBJ1-2, with D possibly matching TRBD1 (6 bases). The CDR3 spans 12 residues. Germline CDR1 is LNHDA and CDR2 is SQIVND (reference sequence). V gave up 7 bases and J gave up 8 bases, with 14 bases separating them. The CDR3 region has the DNA TGTGCCAGTACCATGGCCCAGGGGGGCTACACCTTC. It is translated as CASTMAQGGYTF.

The chain combines TRBV5-1 with TRBJ1-6, with 7 bases matching TRBD1. CDR1 and CDR2 from the germline V gene are SGHRS and YFSETQ. Trimming cost V 7 bases and J 6 bases; bases outside gene matches: 10. There are 15 residues in the CDR3. The CDR3 reads CASHSGQAINSPLHF. DNA of the CDR3: TGCGCCAGCCACTCCGGACAGGCGATTAATTCACCCCTCCACTTT.

The V call is TRBV5-1, the J call TRBJ1-2; 8 bases are a match to TRBD1. CDR1 and CDR2 from the germline V gene are SGHRS and YFSETQ. The V segment lost 4 bases and the J segment 9 bases; nucleotides outside the gene matches: 8. CDR3 length equals 13 residues. The CDR3: CASSLGQGGRYTF. The DNA for the CDR3 is TGCGCCAGCAGCCTAGGACAGGGTGGGCGCTACACCTTC.

The V gene is TRBV7-2, the J gene TRBJ1-2; D might be TRBD1 (5 bases). The CDR3 is 12 amino acids. CDR1 SGHTA and CDR2 FQGNSA come from the germline V gene. V was trimmed by 2 bases and J by 4 bases, leaving 5 bases between them. The CDR3 DNA sequence: TGTGCCAGCAGCTTAACAGGCTATGGCTACACCTTC. This sequence encodes CASSLTGYGYTF.

V and J are TRBV27 and TRBJ1-1, with D possibly matching TRBD1 (5 bases). Germline CDR1 is MNHEY and CDR2 is SMNVEV (reference sequence). V lost 3 bases and J lost 10, with 12 bases in between. The CDR3 contains 12 residues. As DNA, the CDR3 is TGTGCCAGCAGTTTCCCAGGGAGGAGAGCTTTCTTT. This translates into CASSFPGRRAFF.

The sample holds one count of this clone. The CDR3 sequence: CAISEQGLNTEAFF. DNA of the CDR3: TGTGCCATCAGTGAGCAGGGGCTGAACACTGAAGCTTTCTTT. V gene TRBV10-3 combines with J gene TRBJ1-1; TRBD1 is a possible D gene (6 bases). V was pared by 2 bases and J by 0 bases, with 7 bases between. The CDR3 loop spans 14 amino acids. Germline CDR1 is ENHRY and CDR2 is SYGVKD.

The J gene is TRBJ1-1, the V gene TRBV4-1; D gene uncertain. CDR1 is MGHRA and CDR2 is YSYEKL in the germline V gene. The CDR3 is made up of 15 amino acids. V lost 0 bases, J lost 1 base, and 9 bases lay in between. For the CDR3, the DNA is TGCGCCAGCAGCCAAGACGAGGTCGGGAACACTGAAGCTTTCTTT. The encoded protein is CASSQDEVGNTEAFF.

In DNA form, the CDR3 reads TGTGCCAGCAGTTTGTCGGGGCAGGGGGCGACCGGGGAGCTGTTTTTT. Translating it yields CASSLSGQGATGELFF. The chain uses TRBV7-3 and TRBJ2-2; 8 nucleotides agree with TRBD1. V lost 6 bases to trimming and J lost 5 bases; unmatched junction nucleotides: 11. This CDR3 region has 16 residues. CDR1 and CDR2 (germline): SGHTA, FQGTGA.

The chain recombines TRBV5-6 with TRBJ2-1; D may be TRBD1 (5 bases). Per germline, CDR1 SGHDT and CDR2 YYEEEE. The CDR3 extends over 12 amino acids. The V end lost 4 bases, the J end lost 8 bases, and 10 bases lay between the germline ends. This chain's CDR3 is CASSRQGYEQFF. For the CDR3, the DNA is TGTGCCAGCAGCAGGCAGGGATATGAGCAGTTCTTC.

The rearrangement uses TRBV3-1 (or the pseudogene TRBV3-2) and TRBJ1-6; 9 bases line up with TRBD1. The CDR3 has 21 amino acids. The germline V gene has CDR1 LGHDT and CDR2 YNNKEL (reference sequence). After removal of 1 base from V and 0 bases from J, the junction contained 13 bases not matched to a gene. The CDR3 reads CASSQARLGTGKVSYNSPLHF. The CDR3 DNA is TGTGCCAGCAGCCAAGCTCGACTTGGGACAGGGAAGGTCTCCTATAATTCACCCCTCCACTTT.

J is TRBJ1-1 and V is TRBV9; tentative D call: TRBD1 (6 bases). Germline V gene lookup returns CDR1 SGDLS and CDR2 YYNGEE. The CDR3 extends over 13 amino acids. V was clipped by 4 bases and J by 6 bases, with 13 bases between them. The CDR3 DNA is TGTGCCAGCAGCACAGGGCCGTGGTCTGAAGCTTTCTTT. Encoded protein: CASSTGPWSEAFF.

The chain employs TRBV30 and TRBJ1-5; 7 bases are a match to TRBD1. CDR1 and CDR2 from the germline V gene are GTSNPN and SVGIG (reference sequence). The CDR3 spans 14 residues. V was pared by 2 bases and J by 2 bases, with 3 bases of the junction left unmatched. The CDR3 bases are TGTGCCTGGAGTCCCGACAGGGGCAATCAGCCCCAGCATTTT. Its protein product is CAWSPDRGNQPQHF.

As to this clone: A read error may account for a junction end that differs from germline. The V call is TRBV7-7, the J call TRBJ2-1; TRBD2 agrees at 9 bases. The CDR3 extends over 15 amino acids. Germline V gives CDR1 SSHAT, CDR2 FNYEAQ (reference sequence). CDR3 residues: CASSLAGDRSNEQFF. The CDR3 nucleotides read TGTGCTAGCAGCTTAGCGGGGGACAGAAGCAATGAGCAGTTCTTC.